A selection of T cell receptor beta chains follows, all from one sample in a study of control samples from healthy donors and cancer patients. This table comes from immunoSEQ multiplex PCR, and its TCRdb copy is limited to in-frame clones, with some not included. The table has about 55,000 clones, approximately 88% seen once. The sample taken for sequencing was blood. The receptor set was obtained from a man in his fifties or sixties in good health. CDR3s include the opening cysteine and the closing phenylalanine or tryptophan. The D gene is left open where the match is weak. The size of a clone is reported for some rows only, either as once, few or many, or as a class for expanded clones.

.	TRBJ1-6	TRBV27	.	CASSSSPGDNSPLHF	TGTGCCAGCAGTTCCTCTCCCGGGGACAATTCACCCCTCCACTTT
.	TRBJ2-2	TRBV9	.	CASSVEYRTDNTGELFF	TGTGCCAGCAGCGTAGAATATAGGACCGATAACACCGGGGAGCTGTTTTTT
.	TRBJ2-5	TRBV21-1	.	CASSNKAERREETQYF	TGTGCCAGCAGCAACAAAGCGGAACGTCGAGAGGAGACCCAGTACTTC
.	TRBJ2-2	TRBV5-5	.	CASSSGVAGELFF	TGTGCCAGCAGCTCAGGGGTAGCCGGGGAGCTGTTTTTT
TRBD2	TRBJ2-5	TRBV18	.	CASSPDAGGETQYF	TGTGCCAGCTCACCTGACGCGGGAGGTGAGACCCAGTACTTC
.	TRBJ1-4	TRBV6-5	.	CASSYDTMGEKLFF	TGTGCCAGCAGTTACGACACAATGGGGGAAAAACTGTTTTTT
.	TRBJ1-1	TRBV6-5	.	CASSYSEGTEAFF	TGTGCCAGCAGTTACTCGGAGGGAACTGAAGCTTTCTTT
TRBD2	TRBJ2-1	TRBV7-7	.	CASSRGVAGVGNEQFF	TGTGCTAGCAGCCGAGGGGTAGCGGGAGTGGGCAATGAGCAGTTCTTC
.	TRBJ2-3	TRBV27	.	CASSSYGVTTDTQYF	TGTGCCAGCAGTTCATATGGGGTGACCACAGATACGCAGTATTTT
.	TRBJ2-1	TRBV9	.	CASSVLGSTYNEQFF	TGTGCCAGCAGCGTATTGGGGAGCACCTACAATGAGCAGTTCTTC
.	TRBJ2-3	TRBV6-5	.	CASRRSQRDTQYF	TGTGCCAGCAGACGCTCCCAGAGAGATACGCAGTATTTT
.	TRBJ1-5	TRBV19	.	CATSDLNQPQHF	TGTGCCACCTCGGACCTCAATCAGCCCCAGCATTTT
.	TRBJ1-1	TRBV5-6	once	CASSLQELEAFF	TGTGCCAGCAGCTTACAGGAGCTTGAAGCTTTCTTT
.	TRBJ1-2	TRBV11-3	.	CASSHRDTANYGYTF	TGTGCCAGCAGCCACCGGGACACAGCTAACTATGGCTACACCTTC
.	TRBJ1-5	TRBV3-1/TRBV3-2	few	CASSPSWAGGNQPQHF	TGTGCCAGCAGCCCGTCCTGGGCCGGAGGCAATCAGCCCCAGCATTTT
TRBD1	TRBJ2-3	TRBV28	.	CASSPLGQGGADTQYF	TGTGCCAGCAGTCCCCTCGGACAGGGGGGAGCAGATACGCAGTATTTT
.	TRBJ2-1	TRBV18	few	CATQTSSDNEQFF	TGTGCCACCCAGACTAGTAGTGACAATGAGCAGTTCTTC
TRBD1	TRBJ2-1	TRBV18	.	CASSQTGAEGEQFF	TGTGCCAGCTCCCAGACAGGGGCGGAAGGTGAGCAGTTCTTC
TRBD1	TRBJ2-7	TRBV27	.	CASSSSWTGSYEQYF	TGTGCCAGCAGTTCAAGCTGGACAGGGAGCTACGAGCAGTACTTC
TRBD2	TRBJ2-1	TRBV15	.	CATSRSPGGREGRGNEQFF	TGTGCCACCAGCAGATCCCCCGGGGGGCGGGAGGGCCGCGGCAATGAGCAGTTCTTC
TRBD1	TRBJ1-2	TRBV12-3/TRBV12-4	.	CASRPDRVRGYTF	TGTGCCAGCAGGCCCGACAGGGTTCGTGGCTACACCTTC
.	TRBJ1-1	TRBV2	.	CASSENLEAFF	TGTGCCAGCAGTGAAAACCTTGAAGCTTTCTTT
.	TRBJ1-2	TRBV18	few	CASSLPNYGYTF	TGTGCCAGCTCACTACCCAACTATGGCTACACCTTC
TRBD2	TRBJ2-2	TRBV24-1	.	CATSSLAGAGGELFF	TGTGCCACCAGCTCGCTAGCGGGAGCCGGCGGGGAGCTGTTTTTT
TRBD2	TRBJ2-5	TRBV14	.	CASSQRLAVIQETQYF	TGTGCCAGCAGCCAACGACTAGCGGTGATTCAAGAGACCCAGTACTTC
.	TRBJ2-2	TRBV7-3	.	CASSLTVGAGELFF	TGTGCCAGCAGCTTAACGGTTGGGGCCGGGGAGCTGTTTTTT
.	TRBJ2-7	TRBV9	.	CASSVGGGTYEQYF	TGTGCCAGCAGCGTAGGCGGCGGAACCTACGAGCAGTACTTC
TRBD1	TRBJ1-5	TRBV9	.	CASGTDPNSNQPQHF	TGTGCCAGCGGGACAGACCCTAATAGCAATCAGCCCCAGCATTTT
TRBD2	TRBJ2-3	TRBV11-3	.	CASSQGLAGPTDTQYF	TGTGCCAGCAGCCAGGGACTAGCGGGCCCCACAGATACGCAGTATTTT
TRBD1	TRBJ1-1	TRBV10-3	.	CAISEGRTGGTNTEAFF	TGTGCCATCAGTGAGGGAAGGACAGGGGGCACGAACACTGAAGCTTTCTTT
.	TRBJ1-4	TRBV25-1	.	CASSEFVGSATNEKLFF	TGTGCCAGCAGTGAATTTGTAGGGAGTGCAACTAATGAAAAACTGTTTTTT
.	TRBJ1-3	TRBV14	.	CASSQSSVFSGNTIYF	TGTGCCAGCAGCCAATCTTCAGTCTTCTCTGGAAACACCATATATTTT
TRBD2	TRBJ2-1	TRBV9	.	CASSVETSGYNEQFF	TGTGCCAGCAGCGTAGAGACTAGCGGTTACAATGAGCAGTTCTTC
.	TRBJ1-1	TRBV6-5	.	CATFSGRYTEAFF	TGTGCCACCTTTTCCGGGAGGTACACTGAAGCTTTCTTT
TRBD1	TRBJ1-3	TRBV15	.	CATSRDEWTGAGNTIYF	TGTGCCACCAGCAGAGACGAATGGACAGGGGCCGGAAACACCATATATTTT
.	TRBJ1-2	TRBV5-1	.	CASSLGEGWVYGYTF	TGCGCCAGCAGCCTCGGGGAGGGATGGGTCTATGGCTACACCTTC
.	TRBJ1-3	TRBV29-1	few	CSVDRGDTIYF	TGCAGCGTTGACAGGGGAGACACCATATATTTT
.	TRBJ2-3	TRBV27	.	CASSAFTPPGTDTQYF	TGTGCCAGCAGTGCGTTTACTCCTCCTGGCACAGATACGCAGTATTTT
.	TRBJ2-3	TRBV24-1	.	CATSDGSSTDTQYF	TGTGCCACCAGTGATGGATCTAGCACAGATACGCAGTATTTT
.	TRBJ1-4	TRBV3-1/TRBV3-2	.	CASSQDLKGSEKLFF	TGTGCCAGCAGCCAAGATCTTAAGGGTTCTGAAAAACTGTTTTTT
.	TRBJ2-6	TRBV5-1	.	CASSLRGPGANVLTF	TGCGCCAGCAGCTTGAGAGGGCCTGGGGCCAACGTCCTGACTTTC
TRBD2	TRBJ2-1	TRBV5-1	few	CASSLVGLHNEQFF	TGCGCCAGCAGCTTAGTGGGACTACACAATGAGCAGTTCTTC